These 9 T cell receptor beta chains were sequenced from one sample in a study of blood T cell repertoires in COVID-19. Repertoires were generated with immunoSEQ multiplex PCR, while TCRdb's copy carries only in-frame clones and drops some. The repertoire holds some 200,000 clones, with approximately 85% as singletons. The sequenced sample consisted of peripheral blood. The source is an older woman with COVID-19, enrolled during active disease.

The rearrangement uses TRBV24-1 and TRBJ1-6; D unresolved. The CDR3 covers 15 residues. V lost 3 bases and J 10 bases, leaving 15 bases between the germline ends. Germline V gives CDR1 KGHDR, CDR2 SFDVKD. The CDR3 sequence is CATSDGGSPPSPLHF. CDR3 DNA sequence: TGTGCCACCAGTGATGGAGGATCCCCCCCGTCACCCCTCCACTTT.

The chain employs TRBV27 and TRBJ1-1, with TRBD1 as a possible D gene (6 bases). CDR1 and CDR2 from the germline V gene are MNHEY and SMNVEV (reference sequence). The V gene lost 7 bases and the J gene lost 5 bases, with 23 bases spanning the gap. The CDR3 is made up of 16 amino acids. CDR3 loop: CASTLRKDSWGTEAFF. CDR3 coding DNA: TGTGCCAGCACTCTTAGGAAGGACAGCTGGGGGACTGAAGCTTTCTTT.

The chain links TRBV5-1 to TRBJ2-7; 9 bases match TRBD1. V shed 0 bases and J 2 bases; nucleotides not matched to a gene: 3. CDR1 is SGHRS and CDR2 is YFSETQ in the germline V gene. The CDR3 runs to 15 residues. The CDR3 spells CASSLDGTGTYEQYF. CDR3 bases: TGCGCCAGCAGCTTGGATGGGACAGGGACCTACGAGCAGTACTTC. Drawing the rest from reference TRBV5-1 and TRBJ2-7, the complete variable domain is KAGVTQTPRYLIKTRGQQVTLSCSPISGHRSVSWYQQTPGQGLQFLFEYFSETQRNKGNFPGRFSGRQFSNSRSEMNVSTLELGDSALYLCASSLDGTGTYEQYFGPGTRLTVT.

The chain couples TRBV18 to TRBJ1-6, with 11 bases matching TRBD1. The CDR3 runs 16 residues. Germline CDR1 reads KGHSH; CDR2 reads LQKENI. V lost 5 bases, J lost 7 bases, and 7 bases stayed unmatched. The CDR3 bases are TGTGCCAGCTCATCGATCCGGGACAGGGGGAATTCACCCCTCCACTTT. Its protein product is CASSSIRDRGNSPLHF.

The rearrangement joins TRBV30 to TRBJ2-7, with 11 bases aligning to TRBD2. The V gene end was trimmed by 1 base and the J gene end by 6 bases; junction bases not matched to a gene: 2. This CDR3 spans 13 amino acids. Germline assignment: CDR1 GTSNPN and CDR2 SVGIG (reference sequence). The CDR3 spells CAWSELAGAEQYF. As DNA, the CDR3 is TGTGCCTGGAGTGAACTAGCGGGAGCCGAGCAGTACTTC.

This chain links TRBV7-6 with TRBJ1-6; D possibly corresponds to TRBD1 (6 bases). The CDR3 runs 16 residues. The V and J ends lost 4 bases and 10 bases respectively, with 20 bases between them. Germline V gives CDR1 SGHVS, CDR2 FNYEAQ. The CDR3 DNA is TGTGCCAGCAGCTCTAACAGGGTTCGGTCGGCATCACCCCTCCACTTT. This translates into CASSSNRVRSASPLHF.

The gene calls are TRBV25-1 and TRBJ1-1; no definite D call. CDR1 is MGHDK, CDR2 SYGVNS, per germline. There are 11 residues in the CDR3. V shed 3 bases and J shed 10 bases, with 9 bases lying between them. CDR3 sequence reads: CASSEQFRAFF. The CDR3 DNA follows: TGTGCCAGCAGTGAGCAGTTTCGAGCTTTCTTT.

The rearrangement joins TRBV11-1 to TRBJ2-7; D may be TRBD2 (5 bases). Germline V gene lookup returns CDR1 SGHAT and CDR2 FQDESV (reference sequence). The germline V and J ends were trimmed by 1 base and 1 base, with 8 bases remaining between them. The CDR3 sequence is 14 residues long. CDR3 residues: CASSLGGPSYEQYF. The CDR3 region has the DNA TGTGCCAGCAGCTTAGGAGGGCCTTCCTACGAGCAGTACTTC.

In this sample, this clone turned up many times. This chain links TRBV10-2 with TRBJ2-5; 12 nucleotides match TRBD2. Trimming cost V 7 bases and J 5 bases; bases outside gene matches: 14. The CDR3 runs to 17 residues. Germline CDR1 and CDR2: WSHSY and SAAADI. The CDR3 protein is CASKRGLAGHLTETQYF. The CDR3 DNA is TGCGCCAGCAAAAGGGGACTAGCGGGCCACTTGACGGAGACCCAGTACTTC.